A single sample gave rise to the 24 T cell receptor beta chains below, sequenced in a study of cytomegalovirus exposure and HLA in healthy donors. The PCR ran on 60 Vbeta and 13 Jbeta primers. Clones were read by immunoSEQ multiplex PCR, and TCRdb kept only the in-frame ones, dropping some. The table includes about 120,000 clones, about 68% detected once. Sample: PBMCs. These TCRs come from a woman aged 40 to 49 in good health and CMV-seropositive.

This chain joins TRBV29-1 and TRBJ1-2; 9 bases match TRBD1. In germline, CDR1 is SQVTM, CDR2 ANQGSEA. This CDR3 spans 13 amino acids. The V and J ends lost 5 bases and 2 bases, in that order; junction bases with no gene match: 3. The CDR3 is CSVIGQGNYGYTF. DNA of the CDR3: TGCAGCGTTATCGGACAGGGGAACTATGGCTACACCTTC.

This chain joins TRBV18 and TRBJ1-4; D may be TRBD1 (5 bases). Deletions cut 5 bases from V and 7 bases from J, with 11 bases between. Germline values: CDR1 KGHSH, CDR2 LQKENI. The CDR3 has 13 amino acids. The CDR3 DNA reads TGTGCCAGCTCAGAACAGGCTGGTGAAAAACTGTTTTTT. Translated: CASSEQAGEKLFF. Full variable domain (outside the CDR3, taken from reference TRBV18 and TRBJ1-4): NAGVMQNPRHLVRRRGQEARLRCSPMKGHSHVYWYRQLPEEGLKFMVYLQKENIIDESGMPKERFSAEFPKEGPSILRIQQVVRGDSAAYFCASSEQAGEKLFFGSGTQLSVL.

This clone was seen a handful of times. The rearrangement joins TRBV2 to TRBJ1-1, with a weak D call TRBD1 (5 bases). The V end lost 4 bases, the J end lost 4 bases, and 25 bases lay between the germline ends. CDR1 SNHLY and CDR2 FYNNEI come from the germline V gene. The CDR3 length is 18 residues. The CDR3 is CASSGGEGWQLDGTEAFF. The CDR3 nucleotides read TGTGCCAGCAGTGGAGGGGAGGGTTGGCAGTTGGATGGCACTGAAGCTTTCTTT.

The chain uses TRBV29-1 and TRBJ1-3; 8 bases are a match to TRBD1. Germline V gene sequence: CDR1 SQVTM, CDR2 ANQGSEA. The CDR3 length is 15 residues. The trim removed 4 bases at V and 1 base at J, leaving 6 bases unmatched. CDR3 amino acids: CSVGPTGASGNTIYF. The CDR3 nucleotides read TGCAGCGTTGGCCCGACAGGGGCATCTGGAAACACCATATATTTT.

This sequence joins TRBV5-1 and TRBJ1-2; 7 nucleotides align to TRBD1. The V gene's germline CDR1 is SGHRS and CDR2 YFSETQ. This CDR3 is built from 16 residues. Trimming cost V 3 bases and J 3 bases; bases outside gene matches: 11. CDR3 sequence (DNA): TGCGCCAGCAGCTCTACAGTGACAGGGAGCGACTATGGCTACACCTTC. Amino acid sequence: CASSSTVTGSDYGYTF.

This clone appeared a few times. The chain is built from TRBV7-9 and TRBJ1-2, with D possibly TRBD1 on 6 matching bases. Trimming removed 7 bases from V and 4 bases from J, with 16 bases in between. The germline V gene encodes CDR1 SEHNR and CDR2 FQNEAQ (reference sequence). The CDR3 runs 14 residues. CDR3 amino acids: CASTDRGWSYGYTF. CDR3 DNA: TGTGCCAGCACCGATAGGGGGTGGAGCTATGGCTACACCTTC. The whole variable domain, filled in from reference TRBV7-9 and TRBJ1-2, reads DTGVSQNPRHKITKRGQNVTFRCDPISEHNRLYWYRQTLGQGPEFLTYFQNEAQLEKSRLLSDRFSAERPKGSFSTLEIQRTEQGDSAMYLCASTDRGWSYGYTFGSGTRLTVV.

This clone was seen a few times. The V call is TRBV25-1, the J call TRBJ1-2; a possible D gene is TRBD1 (6 bases). The V end lost 2 bases, the J end lost 2 bases, and 9 bases lay between the germline ends. Germline values: CDR1 MGHDK, CDR2 SYGVNS. This CDR3 comprises 14 residues. This chain's CDR3 is CASSETGSNYGYTF. The DNA of the CDR3 is TGTGCCAGCAGTGAAACAGGGTCAAACTATGGCTACACCTTC.

The chain uses TRBV6-1 and TRBJ2-2, with D perhaps matching TRBD1 (6 bases). Germline CDR1 MNHNS, CDR2 SASEGT. V was cut by 4 bases and J by 0 bases, with 12 bases left in between. The CDR3 is 16 amino acids. CDR3 residues: CASSVTDRSNTGELFF. CDR3 sequence (DNA): TGTGCCAGCAGTGTCACGGACAGATCGAACACCGGGGAGCTGTTTTTT.

V gene TRBV6-1 combines with J gene TRBJ1-1, with 8 bases identical to TRBD1. Trimming removed 7 bases from V and 3 bases from J; junction bases left unmatched: 10. CDR3 size: 15 residues. Germline V gives CDR1 MNHNS, CDR2 SASEGT. The CDR3 coding sequence is TGTGCCAGCAACCCACAGGGGGGGGTGGACACTGAAGCTTTCTTT. Translated, it gives CASNPQGGVDTEAFF.

J is TRBJ1-5 and V is TRBV7-6; tentatively, D is TRBD1 (5 bases). Trimming removed 0 bases at V and 9 bases at J, with 15 bases between. The germline V gene encodes CDR1 SGHVS and CDR2 FNYEAQ. The CDR3 sequence is 15 residues long. The DNA of the CDR3 is TGTGCCAGCAGCTTAGCTGAATGGGCGCAGGGGCCCCAGCATTTT. Its protein product is CASSLAEWAQGPQHF.

In its sample, this clone was seen once. The chain links TRBV4-1 to TRBJ2-3; 13 positions agree with TRBD2. V lost 4 bases, J lost 0 bases, and 10 bases stayed unmatched. This CDR3 comprises 19 residues. Germline loops: CDR1 MGHRA, CDR2 YSYEKL. The CDR3: CASSPWTSGSTSSTDTQYF. The CDR3 region has the DNA TGCGCCAGCAGCCCATGGACTAGCGGGAGTACTTCTAGCACAGATACGCAGTATTTT.

This chain links TRBV6-1 with TRBJ1-2; D may be TRBD1 (6 bases). CDR1 and CDR2 (germline): MNHNS, SASEGT. This CDR3 has 16 amino acids. V lost 4 bases and J lost 0, with 15 bases in between. In nucleotides, the CDR3 is TGTGCCAGCAGTGCACAGGGACAAGGAGCTAACTATGGCTACACCTTC. Encoded protein: CASSAQGQGANYGYTF.

The chain joins TRBV9 to TRBJ2-3; tentatively, D is TRBD2 (5 bases). The CDR3 length is 15 residues. Trimming removed 3 bases from V and 4 bases from J, with 15 bases in between. Per germline, CDR1 SGDLS and CDR2 YYNGEE. CDR3 region: CASSARSGGADTQYF. In DNA form, the CDR3 reads TGTGCCAGCAGCGCTAGGTCCGGAGGTGCAGATACGCAGTATTTT.

This chain uses TRBV5-1 with TRBJ2-1; 8 positions agree with TRBD2. Germline CDR1 and CDR2: SGHRS and YFSETQ. V shed 4 bases and J 4 bases; nucleotides not matched to a gene: 7. This CDR3 comprises 15 residues. The CDR3 DNA reads as TGCGCCAGCAGCGGGCGGGGGGCCCTATACAATGAGCAGTTCTTC. Translated: CASSGRGALYNEQFF.

The chain uses TRBV19 and TRBJ1-1, with 7 bases fitting TRBD1. There are 14 residues in the CDR3. Germline trimming cut 2 bases from V and 3 bases from J; bases unmatched to any gene: 3. Per the germline V gene, CDR1 is LNHDA and CDR2 is SQIVND (reference sequence). CDR3 region: CASSITGEDTEAFF. DNA of the CDR3: TGTGCCAGTAGTATAACAGGGGAGGACACTGAAGCTTTCTTT.

This clone showed up just once. The junction does not match germline at one end; this may be a read error. The chain uses TRBV7-9 and TRBJ2-7; weak D call: TRBD2 (5 bases). This CDR3 is 14 amino acids long. Looked up from germline, CDR1 is SEHNR and CDR2 is FQNEAQ (reference sequence). CDR3 region: CASSLDADTAMEDF. Written as DNA, the CDR3 is TGTGCCAGCAGCTTAGATGCGGATACCGCGATGGAGGACTTC.

The rearrangement uses TRBV5-1 and TRBJ1-4, with 7 bases aligning to TRBD1. The CDR3 runs to 17 residues. The V and J ends lost 4 bases and 0 bases, in that order; junction bases with no gene match: 9. In germline, CDR1 is SGHRS, CDR2 YFSETQ. DNA for the CDR3: TGCGCCAGCAGCCAGGGGGTTTGGGCTGCAACTAATGAAAAACTGTTTTTT. This translates into CASSQGVWAATNEKLFF.

This clone has more than one count but fewer than ten. V usage is TRBV14 and J usage is TRBJ2-5, with 7 positions matching TRBD2. The J call may be in error: the DNA end matches TRBJ2-7 better. Germline lookup yields CDR1 SGHDN and CDR2 FVKESK. The length of the CDR3 is 16 residues. This CDR3 is CASSQRWGLQVYEQYF. For the CDR3, the DNA is TGTGCCAGCAGCCAAAGATGGGGACTACAAGTCTACGAGCAGTACTTC.

The V gene is TRBV27, the J gene TRBJ2-2; no clear D. Germline lookup yields CDR1 MNHEY and CDR2 SMNVEV (reference sequence). This CDR3 is 14 amino acids long. Trimming removed 8 bases from V and 3 bases from J, with 13 bases in between. CDR3 in amino acids: CASGEEWDTGELFF. The CDR3 region has the DNA TGTGCCAGCGGAGAAGAATGGGACACCGGGGAGCTGTTTTTT.

This chain connects TRBV7-2 to TRBJ2-7, with no clear D. The V and J ends lost 5 bases and 3 bases respectively, with 17 bases between them. Germline CDR1 SGHTA, CDR2 FQGNSA. The CDR3 consists of 15 residues. CDR3 loop: CASSPSLLGNYEQYF. CDR3 sequence (DNA): TGTGCCAGCAGCCCGTCCTTGCTAGGAAACTACGAGCAGTACTTC.

V and J are TRBV5-1 and TRBJ2-1, with 9 bases that match TRBD1. This CDR3 has 14 residues. Germline trimming cut 2 bases from V and 4 bases from J; bases unmatched to any gene: 1. Per the germline V gene, CDR1 is SGHRS and CDR2 is YFSETQ. The CDR3 loop reads CASSLGQGYNEQFF. The CDR3 nucleotides are TGCGCCAGCAGCTTAGGACAGGGGTACAATGAGCAGTTCTTC.

The chain has TRBV19 and TRBJ2-7; TRBD2 matches 10 bases. This CDR3 region has 17 residues. The V segment lost 4 bases and the J segment 7 bases; nucleotides outside the gene matches: 16. Germline V gene sequence: CDR1 LNHDA, CDR2 SQIVND (reference sequence). DNA of the CDR3: TGTGCCAGTAGTAAATTCTATGGAGCGGGAGGGCCTGGAGAGCAGTACTTC. It yields the protein CASSKFYGAGGPGEQYF.

The rearrangement joins TRBV13 to TRBJ1-1; TRBD1 matches 7 bases. Per germline, CDR1 PRHDT and CDR2 FYEKMQ (reference sequence). The CDR3 covers 15 residues. Trimming took 0 bases from V and 6 from J; bases not matched to a gene: 7. The CDR3 nucleotides read TGTGCCAGCAGCTTAGGCCAGGGGGTGGGCGCTGAAGCTTTCTTT. Translation gives CASSLGQGVGAEAFF.

This sequence joins TRBV6-6 and TRBJ2-1; D might be TRBD1 (6 bases). The CDR3 is made up of 14 amino acids. Germline V gene data show CDR1 as MNHNY and CDR2 as SVGAGI (reference sequence). With 9 bases removed from V and 4 bases from J, the gap between germline ends came to 16 bases. CDR3 DNA: TGTGCCAGTAGAGAAGGGGGAGATTACAATGAGCAGTTCTTC. Encoded protein: CASREGGDYNEQFF.